Listed below are T cell receptor beta chains from one sample, sequenced in a study of T cell repertoires in cytomegalovirus infection. Which antigens these TCRs recognize remains unknown. TCRdb fed the reads into MiXCR, producing one record per CDR3 protein. The table lists approximately 770,000 distinct CDR3 sequences, almost 30% of them singletons. The source material was cultured CD8+ T cells from PBMCs, sampled from culture after CMV antigen stimulation. The receptors originated from a human donor in good health (CMV status not recorded). Some clones in this sample may be carry-over from other donors' samples. Each CDR3 is given with its conserved first and last residue. A D gene is named only where the DNA matches it firmly. Part of the rows lack a size; the others show once, few, many or a class for expanded clones.

D gene	clone size	J gene	V gene	CDR3 DNA	CDR3 protein
-	-	TRBJ1-1	TRBV19	TGTGCCAGTAGTATTCTGGGGGCAGACACTGAAGCTTTCTTT	CASSILGADTEAFF
TRBD2	-	TRBJ2-1	TRBV5-5	TGTGCCAGCAGGGGGGGACTAGACAATGAGCAGTTCTTC	CASRGGLDNEQFF
-	few	TRBJ1-1	TRBV7-9	TGTGCCAGCAGCTTAGAAGGCGAACCAAGAGCTTTCTTT	CASSLEGEPRAFF
TRBD1	-	TRBJ1-2	TRBV27	TGTGCCAGCAGTAAACGACAGGGGGCTAGGGACTATGGCTACACCTTC	CASSKRQGARDYGYTF
TRBD1	-	TRBJ1-4	TRBV5-1	TGCGCCAGCGGCTACGGGACAGGGGAAGAAAAACTGTTTTTT	CASGYGTGEEKLFF
TRBD1	many	TRBJ2-6	TRBV6-5	TGTGCCAGCAGTTACACGGGACAGCAAGCCTACTTATCCTCTGGGGCCAACGTCCTGACTTTC	CASSYTGQQAYLSSGANVLTF
-	-	TRBJ1-2	TRBV4-1	TGCGCCAGCAGCCAAGGGACAAACTATGGCTACACCTTC	CASSQGTNYGYTF
-	-	TRBJ2-7	TRBV6-2/TRBV6-3	TGTGCCAGCAGTTTCCCGGGGAGTACCTACGAGCAGTACTTC	CASSFPGSTYEQYF
-	-	TRBJ2-1	TRBV6-2/TRBV6-3	TGTGCCAGCAGTTACAGCTCGAGGGACCCGAGCTCCTACAATGAGCAGTTCTTC	CASSYSSRDPSSYNEQFF
-	few	TRBJ2-6	TRBV7-6	TGTGCCAGCAGCGGTAGGGCCGTTGACAAAAGCTCTGGGGCCAACGTCCTGACTTTC	CASSGRAVDKSSGANVLTF
TRBD1	-	TRBJ2-7	TRBV6-1	TGTGCCAGCAGTGGGACAGGGGCTATATACGAGCAGTACTTC	CASSGTGAIYEQYF
TRBD1	few	TRBJ2-2	TRBV7-9	TGTGCCAGCAGATCCGACAGGGGGTTCACCGGGGAGCTGTTTTTT	CASRSDRGFTGELFF
TRBD1	few	TRBJ2-5	TRBV6-5	TGTGCCAGCAGTTACTTCCGGGACAGGGGGTTGTTGGAGACCCAGTACTTC	CASSYFRDRGLLETQYF
-	few	TRBJ1-1	TRBV2	TGTGCCAGCAGTGATCAGCCCCTGGGGACTGAAGCTTTCTTT	CASSDQPLGTEAFF
-	once	TRBJ2-7	TRBV5-4	TGTGCCAGCAGCTTGTATACCAGGTTGGAGCAGTACTTC	CASSLYTRLEQYF
-	many	TRBJ1-4	TRBV7-9	TGTGCCAGCAGCTTGATAGCTGAAAAACTGTTTTTT	CASSLIAEKLFF
TRBD1	-	TRBJ2-5	TRBV7-6	TGTGCCAGCAGTCCCGGACAGGGGGGTATGGAGACCCAGTACTTC	CASSPGQGGMETQYF
-	-	TRBJ2-5	TRBV2	TGTGCCAGCAGAGGGGACCCGGAGACCCAGTACTTC	CASRGDPETQYF
TRBD1	many	TRBJ1-5	TRBV7-2	TGTGCCAGCAGCGCGACAGGGGGCCCCCCATATAGCAATCAGCCCCAGCATTTT	CASSATGGPPYSNQPQHF
-	many	TRBJ2-1	TRBV7-8	TGTGCCAGCAGCTTAGGGGCCAGGGACCCCTACAATGAGCAGTTCTTC	CASSLGARDPYNEQFF
-	-	TRBJ1-4	TRBV6-6	TGTGCCAGCATTTGGGGACCCCCCGATGAAAAACTGTTTTTT	CASIWGPPDEKLFF
TRBD1	-	TRBJ2-7	TRBV4-1	TGCGCCAGCAGCCAAGAGGGACCGGGACAGGGACTCTACGAGCAGTACTTC	CASSQEGPGQGLYEQYF
-	few	TRBJ2-2	TRBV7-8	TGTGCCAGCAGCTTACAGGCTGCGAACACCGGGGAGCTGTTTTTT	CASSLQAANTGELFF
-	-	TRBJ2-5	TRBV6-5	TGTGCCAGCAGTTGGAGGGGGCTGGAGACCCAGTACTTC	CASSWRGLETQYF
TRBD2	-	TRBJ2-3	TRBV10-2	TGCGCCAGCAGGTCGACTAGCGCCACAGATACGCAGTATTTT	CASRSTSATDTQYF
TRBD1	-	TRBJ2-3	TRBV29-1	TGCAGCGTTGATGCTGGACAGGGATTAGCAGATACGCAGTATTTT	CSVDAGQGLADTQYF
-	-	TRBJ1-2	TRBV7-9	TGTGCCAGCAGCTTACCATCAGGTTTCAATGGCTACACCTTC	CASSLPSGFNGYTF
TRBD1	-	TRBJ1-5	TRBV7-8	TGTGCCAGCAGCTCGGGGGGACAGTTATCTGGACCCCAGCATTTT	CASSSGGQLSGPQHF
TRBD1	-	TRBJ1-3	TRBV5-4	TGTGCCAGCAGCTTTGACAGGGCCGCCGGAAACACCATATATTTT	CASSFDRAAGNTIYF
TRBD2	-	TRBJ2-7	TRBV3-1	TGTGCCAGCAGCCAAGATCTGGATGATAGCGGGGGGCCTACCTACGAGCAGTACTTC	CASSQDLDDSGGPTYEQYF
-	many	TRBJ1-2	TRBV7-2	TGTGCCAGCCCCAACCCTAAAGATCCTTATGGCTACACCTTC	CASPNPKDPYGYTF
TRBD1	few	TRBJ2-1	TRBV11-2	TGTGCCAGCAGCTCTGAGGACAGGGGATACAATGAGCAGTTCTTC	CASSSEDRGYNEQFF
-	-	TRBJ2-1	TRBV5-5	TGTGCCAGCAGCCTACGCGGGGTCAGCCTATACAATGAGCAGTTCTTC	CASSLRGVSLYNEQFF
TRBD1	few	TRBJ2-3	TRBV7-6	TGTGCCAGCAGCAAGACAGGGGGCGCCGATACGCAGTATTTT	CASSKTGGADTQYF
-	-	TRBJ2-3	TRBV2	TGTGCCAGCAGAGGGGCGGGGCGCACAGATACGCAGTATTTT	CASRGAGRTDTQYF
-	few	TRBJ2-1	TRBV19	TGTGCCAGTAGTATAGTGGGGTTGGGGAATGAGCAGTTCTTC	CASSIVGLGNEQFF
-	few	TRBJ2-3	TRBV7-9	TGTGCCAGCACCAAGGACACTACGCAGTATTTT	CASTKDTTQYF
-	-	TRBJ2-6	TRBV6-1	TGTGCCAGCAGTGAAGCTCCTAGCGCTCCCTCTGGGGCCAACGTCCTGACTTTC	CASSEAPSAPSGANVLTF
-	-	TRBJ2-2	TRBV7-6	TGTGCCAGCAGCCAGGGGGGGGACGGATTTACCGGGGAGCTGTTTTTT	CASSQGGDGFTGELFF
TRBD1	-	TRBJ1-5	TRBV5-6	TGTGCCAGCAGCCGGAACCGGGACAGAGCCAATCAGCCCCAGCATTTT	CASSRNRDRANQPQHF
-	-	TRBJ2-4	TRBV12-3/TRBV12-4	TGTGCCAGCAGTCGGATGACGGGAATCAACATTCAGTACTTC	CASSRMTGINIQYF
-	-	TRBJ1-5	TRBV10-3	TGTGCCATCAGCGGGACGGGGAATCAGCCCCAGCATTTT	CAISGTGNQPQHF
-	-	TRBJ2-1	TRBV13	TGTGCCAGCAGCGTCAGCAGGGAAGAATCCTACAATGAGCAGTTCTTC	CASSVSREESYNEQFF
TRBD2	-	TRBJ2-1	TRBV2	TGTGCCAGCAGCGTCGAACTACCGGGACTAGCGGGGGGGAGCTCCTACAATGAGCAGTTCTTC	CASSVELPGLAGGSSYNEQFF
-	-	TRBJ2-1	TRBV27	TGTGCCAGCAGAGTAGGACTCTCCTACAATGAGCAGTTCTTC	CASRVGLSYNEQFF
-	-	TRBJ1-6	TRBV7-2	TGTGCCACCAGTAAACGTCCGGACATAGATTCACCCCTCCACTTT	CATSKRPDIDSPLHF
-	-	TRBJ2-2	TRBV7-3	TGTGCCAGCAGCTTACCCCCTTCTTCCTCCGGGGAGCTGTTTTTT	CASSLPPSSSGELFF
-	-	TRBJ2-5	TRBV6-2/TRBV6-3	TGTGCCAGCACGGGGCAAGAGACCCAGTACTTC	CASTGQETQYF
-	-	TRBJ1-2	TRBV20-1	TGCAGTGCTAACGACCGCCCCTATGGCTACACCTTC	CSANDRPYGYTF
TRBD2	-	TRBJ2-5	TRBV12-3/TRBV12-4	TGTGCCAGCAGTTTTACTAGCGGGGGCCCCGAGTACTTC	CASSFTSGGPEYF
-	few	TRBJ1-1	TRBV6-1	TGTGCCAGCAGTGAAGCGCTACTGAACACTGAAGCTTTCTTT	CASSEALLNTEAFF
TRBD1	-	TRBJ2-3	TRBV27	TGTGCCAGCAGTGCCAGGGGGCGTGGTACAGATACGCAGTATTTT	CASSARGRGTDTQYF
-	many	TRBJ1-6	TRBV7-9	TGTGCCAGCAGCTTTGGGGTTGGGGATAATTCACCCCTCCACTTT	CASSFGVGDNSPLHF
TRBD1	-	TRBJ1-2	TRBV7-6	TGTGCCAGCAGTTCCACAGGGGGCAGATATGGCTACACCTTC	CASSSTGGRYGYTF
-	many	TRBJ1-2	TRBV6-6	TGTGCCAGCAGTTATGGGGGTCTGATTGGCTACACCTTC	CASSYGGLIGYTF
TRBD1	-	TRBJ1-2	TRBV7-6	TGTGCCAGCAGCTTAGAGGGGGACAGTCCTAAGAGGAGCTACACCTTC	CASSLEGDSPKRSYTF
TRBD2	many	TRBJ2-2	TRBV7-3	TGTGCCAGCAGCCGGGGACTAGCATATAACACCGGGGAGCTGTTTTTT	CASSRGLAYNTGELFF